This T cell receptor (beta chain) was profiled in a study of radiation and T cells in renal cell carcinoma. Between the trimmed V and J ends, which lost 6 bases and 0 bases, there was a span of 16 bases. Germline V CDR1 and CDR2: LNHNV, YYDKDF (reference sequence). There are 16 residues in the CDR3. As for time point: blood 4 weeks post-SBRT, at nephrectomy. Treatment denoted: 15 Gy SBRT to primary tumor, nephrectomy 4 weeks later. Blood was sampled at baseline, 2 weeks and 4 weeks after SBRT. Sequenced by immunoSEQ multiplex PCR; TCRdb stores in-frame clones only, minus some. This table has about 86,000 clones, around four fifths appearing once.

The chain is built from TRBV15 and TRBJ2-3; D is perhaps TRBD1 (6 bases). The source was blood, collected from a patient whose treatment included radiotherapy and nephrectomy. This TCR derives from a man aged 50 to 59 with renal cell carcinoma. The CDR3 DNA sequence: TGTGCCACCAGGATCAACAGGGTAGGGAGCACAGATACGCAGTATTTT. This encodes CATRINRVGSTDTQYF.